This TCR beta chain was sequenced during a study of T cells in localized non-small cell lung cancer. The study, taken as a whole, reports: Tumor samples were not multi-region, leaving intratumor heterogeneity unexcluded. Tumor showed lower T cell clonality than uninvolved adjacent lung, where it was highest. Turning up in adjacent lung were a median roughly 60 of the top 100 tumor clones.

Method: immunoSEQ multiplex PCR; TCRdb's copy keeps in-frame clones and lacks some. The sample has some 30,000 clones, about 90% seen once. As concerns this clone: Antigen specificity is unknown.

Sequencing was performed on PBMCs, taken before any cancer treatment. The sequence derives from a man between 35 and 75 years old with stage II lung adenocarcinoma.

The CDR3 here is CASTPGGGTWYEQYF. Written as DNA, the CDR3 is TGTGCCAGCACCCCGGGAGGGGGAACGTGGTACGAGCAGTACTTC. The chain carries TRBV9 and TRBJ2-7; 8 positions agree with TRBD2. This CDR3 is built from 15 residues. J lost 4 bases, V lost 6 bases, and 12 bases had no gene match. From germline, CDR1 is SGDLS and CDR2 YYNGEE.